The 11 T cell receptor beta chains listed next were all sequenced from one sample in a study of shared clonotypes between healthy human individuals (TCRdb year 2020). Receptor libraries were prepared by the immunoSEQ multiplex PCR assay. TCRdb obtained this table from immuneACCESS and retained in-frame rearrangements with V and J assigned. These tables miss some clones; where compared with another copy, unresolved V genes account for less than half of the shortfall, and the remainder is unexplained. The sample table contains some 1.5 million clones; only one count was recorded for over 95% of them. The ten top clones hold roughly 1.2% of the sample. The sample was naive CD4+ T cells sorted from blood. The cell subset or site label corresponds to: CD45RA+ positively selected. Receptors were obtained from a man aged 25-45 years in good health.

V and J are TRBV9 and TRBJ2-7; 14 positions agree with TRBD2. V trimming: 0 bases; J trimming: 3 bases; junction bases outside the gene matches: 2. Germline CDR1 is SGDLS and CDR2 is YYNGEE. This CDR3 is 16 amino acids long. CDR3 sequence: CASSVAGLAGDYEQYF. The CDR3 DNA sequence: TGTGCCAGCAGCGTAGCGGGACTAGCGGGAGACTACGAGCAGTACTTC.

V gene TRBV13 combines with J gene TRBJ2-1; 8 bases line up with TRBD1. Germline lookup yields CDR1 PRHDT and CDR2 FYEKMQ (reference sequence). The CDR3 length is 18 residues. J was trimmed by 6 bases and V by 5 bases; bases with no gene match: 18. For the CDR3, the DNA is TGTGCCAGCAGCGCCAACCCCTCCCCCGGGACAGGAGGCAATGAGCAGTTCTTC. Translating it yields CASSANPSPGTGGNEQFF.

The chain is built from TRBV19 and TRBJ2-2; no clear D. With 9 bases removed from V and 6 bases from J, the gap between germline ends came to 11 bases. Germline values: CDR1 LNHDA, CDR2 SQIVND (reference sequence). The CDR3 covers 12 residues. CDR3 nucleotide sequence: TGTGCCAGCCGCGTTTTACCCGGGGAGCTGTTTTTT. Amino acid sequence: CASRVLPGELFF.

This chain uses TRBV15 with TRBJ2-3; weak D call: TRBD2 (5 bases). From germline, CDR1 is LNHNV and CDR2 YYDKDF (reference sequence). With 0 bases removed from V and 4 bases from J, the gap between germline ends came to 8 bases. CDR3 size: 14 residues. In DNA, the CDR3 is TGTGCCACCAGCAGAGATCCGAGGGCAGATACGCAGTATTTT. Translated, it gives CATSRDPRADTQYF.

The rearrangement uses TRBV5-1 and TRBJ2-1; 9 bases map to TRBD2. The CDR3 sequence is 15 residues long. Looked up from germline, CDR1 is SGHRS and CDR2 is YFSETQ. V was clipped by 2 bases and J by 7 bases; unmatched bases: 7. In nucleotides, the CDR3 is TGCGCCAGCAGCTTTTTAGCGGGAGTTCGTAATGAGCAGTTCTTC. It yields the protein CASSFLAGVRNEQFF.

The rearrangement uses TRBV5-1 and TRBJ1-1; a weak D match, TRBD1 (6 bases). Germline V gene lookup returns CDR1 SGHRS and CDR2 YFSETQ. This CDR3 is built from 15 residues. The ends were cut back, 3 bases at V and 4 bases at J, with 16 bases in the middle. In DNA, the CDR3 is TGCGCCAGCAGCTCCCAGGGAGGGGGTGGCACTGAAGCTTTCTTT. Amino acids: CASSSQGGGGTEAFF.

CDR3: CASSMGDTLLKEQYF. CDR3 nucleotides: TGTGCCAGTAGTATGGGGGACACTCTTTTGAAGGAGCAGTACTTC. The genes are TRBV19 and TRBJ2-7; D may be TRBD1 (6 bases). Trimming shortened V by 3 bases and J by 7 bases, and 19 bases separated the two germline ends. The CDR3 length is 15 residues. In germline, CDR1 is LNHDA, CDR2 SQIVND (reference sequence).

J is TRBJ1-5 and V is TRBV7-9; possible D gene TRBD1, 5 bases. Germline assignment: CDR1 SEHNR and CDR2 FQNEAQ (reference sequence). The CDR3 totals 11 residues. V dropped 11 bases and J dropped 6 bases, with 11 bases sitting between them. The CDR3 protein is CAVGAGQPQHF. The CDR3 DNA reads TGTGCCGTCGGGGCCGGTCAGCCCCAGCATTTT.

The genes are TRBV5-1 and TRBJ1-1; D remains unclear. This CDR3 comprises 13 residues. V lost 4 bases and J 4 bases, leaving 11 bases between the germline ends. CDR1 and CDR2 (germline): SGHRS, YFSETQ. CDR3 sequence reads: CASSTDTITEAFF. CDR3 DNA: TGCGCCAGCAGCACTGACACCATCACTGAAGCTTTCTTT.

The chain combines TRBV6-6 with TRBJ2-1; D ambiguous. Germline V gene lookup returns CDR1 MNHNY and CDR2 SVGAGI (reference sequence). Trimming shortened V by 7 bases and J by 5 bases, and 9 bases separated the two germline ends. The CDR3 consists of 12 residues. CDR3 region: CASTSRDNEQFF. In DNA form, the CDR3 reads TGTGCCAGCACCAGCCGGGACAATGAGCAGTTCTTC.

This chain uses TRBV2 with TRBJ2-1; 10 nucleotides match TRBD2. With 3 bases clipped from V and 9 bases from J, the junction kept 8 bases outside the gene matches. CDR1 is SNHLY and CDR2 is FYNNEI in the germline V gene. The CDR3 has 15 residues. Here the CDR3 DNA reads TGTGCCAGCAGTGAGCCTAGCGGGAGATTTGGTGAGCAGTTCTTC. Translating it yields CASSEPSGRFGEQFF.